These T cell receptor beta chains were read from a single sample in a study of blood T cells in healthy people across ages. TCRdb re-called the 5' RACE reads through MiXCR, storing one row per CDR3 protein. The profile covers 1.8 million or so distinct CDR3 sequences, with about 39% appearing a single time and under 25% taken by the ten largest. Sequencing was performed on blood. The receptor source for this set is a human donor in good health. Both conserved end residues are trimmed from each CDR3.

len,v_gene,j_gene,CDR3aa
12,TRBV18,TRBJ2-5,ASSPSRGTETQY
16,TRBV12-3/TRBV12-4,TRBJ1-5,ASSLRSRQGTLGQPQH
10,TRBV6-2/TRBV6-3,TRBJ1-2,ASSLQAYGCT
12,TRBV20-1,TRBJ1-5,SALTGSVNQPQH
16,TRBV11-1,TRBJ2-1,ASSSSDSDRGSYNEQF
11,TRBV25-1,TRBJ1-2,ASSASFHYGYT
13,TRBV7-8,TRBJ1-6,ASSFQTGRNSPLH
13,TRBV5-1,TRBJ2-2,ASLPTSANTGELF
14,TRBV4-1,TRBJ2-3,ASSPTTGDLVDTQY
13,TRBV4-1,TRBJ1-1,ASSQVGTSNTEAF
12,TRBV20-1,TRBJ2-5,SATVRGAKETQY
10,TRBV29-1,TRBJ2-1,SARVSNNEQF
11,TRBV6-5,TRBJ1-3,ASSYSSWGTIY
14,TRBV7-2,TRBJ2-3,ASSPAASGGSGTQY
10,TRBV7-9,TRBJ2-4,ASSFRENIQY
14,TRBV20-1,TRBJ2-1,SADRGPLSSYNEQF
13,TRBV2,TRBJ2-1,ASSEESGVYNEQF
14,TRBV3-1,TRBJ2-1,ASSQRVGASYNEQF
14,TRBV28,TRBJ1-2,ASSSRDLYNLYGHT
16,TRBV4-2,TRBJ1-4,ASSAPGTGRFFDEKLF
12,TRBV14,TRBJ2-1,ASSHGGGADEQF
13,TRBV4-3,TRBJ1-2,ASSQGTANGDGYT
14,TRBV4-1,TRBJ2-5,ASSLNSGGAQETQY
12,TRBV24-1,TRBJ2-7,ATSTTGDSYEQY
12,TRBV7-3,TRBJ2-1,ASSPGQSYNEQF
13,TRBV12-3/TRBV12-4,.,ASSFNLASRTEQY
11,TRBV4-3,TRBJ2-6,ASSTEYSGVLT
13,TRBV5-6,TRBJ2-7,ASTPGVVAGYEQY
15,TRBV10-3,TRBJ2-3,AISRRAARASTDTQY
12,TRBV6-5,TRBJ1-1,ASSYSRLATFAF
11,TRBV7-3,TRBJ2-3,ASSNGAGDTQY
16,TRBV21-1,TRBJ2-3,ASSKCPRTRRKGDTQY
16,TRBV7-9,TRBJ2-6,ASSLTHDPGSGANVLT
13,TRBV5-1,TRBJ2-7,ASSLETLVSYEQY
13,TRBV7-2,TRBJ1-5,ASSLDGQLYQPQH
15,TRBV6-2/TRBV6-3,TRBJ2-7,ASSWLLRTAHSYEQY
11,TRBV5-1,TRBJ2-3,ASSHRGSDTQY
11,TRBV5-1,TRBJ2-1,ASNLNLNNEQF
13,TRBV27,TRBJ2-1,ASSYDSAGGNEQF
13,TRBV24-1,TRBJ1-1,ATSDSRAGNTEAF
15,TRBV18,TRBJ2-5,ASSPPGDRGVQETQY
13,TRBV6-5,TRBJ2-3,ASSLLAGGQDTQY
13,TRBV9,TRBJ1-5,TSSYTGLLNQPQH
14,TRBV10-3,TRBJ1-4,AIKDNPGMTNEKLF
13,TRBV4-1,.,ASSPYRDYLYEQY